The rows below give T cell receptor beta chains drawn from one sample of a study of blood T cell repertoires in COVID-19. TCRdb's table, derived via immunoSEQ multiplex PCR, lists solely in-frame clones and lacks some. The data contain around 140,000 clones, under 90% of them singletons. Sequences were obtained from peripheral blood. The receptors were gathered from a man between 70 and 80 years old who had recovered from COVID-19. Each CDR3 is given with its conserved first and last residue. D genes are given only for firm matches. Only part of the rows carry a size: once, few, many, or a class if the clone is expanded.

D gene,V gene,clone size,J gene,CDR3 protein,CDR3 DNA
TRBD2,TRBV30,.,TRBJ2-3,CAWSPWPAGVRTDTQYF,TGTGCCTGGAGCCCCTGGCCAGCGGGAGTTAGAACAGATACGCAGTATTTT
TRBD2,TRBV5-8,.,TRBJ2-7,CASSLGTSIHEQYF,TGTGCCAGCAGCTTGGGGACTAGCATCCACGAGCAGTACTTC
TRBD1,TRBV29-1,once,TRBJ1-1,CSVVSGTGGTEAFF,TGCAGCGTTGTATCGGGTACAGGGGGCACTGAAGCTTTCTTT
.,TRBV30,.,TRBJ1-5,CAWAQGISNQPQHF,TGTGCCTGGGCCCAGGGGATCAGCAATCAGCCCCAGCATTTT
.,TRBV18,.,TRBJ1-1,CASSPLEGLTEAFF,TGTGCCAGCTCACCACTCGAGGGTCTAACTGAAGCTTTCTTT
TRBD1,TRBV19,.,TRBJ1-1,CASSIRGQGDTEAFF,TGTGCCAGTAGTATACGGGGACAGGGAGACACTGAAGCTTTCTTT
.,TRBV5-1,.,TRBJ1-6,CASSDGVGSPLHF,TGCGCCAGCTCAGACGGAGTGGGTTCACCCCTCCACTTT
TRBD2,TRBV2,.,TRBJ2-7,CASRAEPSSGRHEQYF,TGTGCCAGCAGGGCCGAGCCTTCTAGCGGGAGACACGAGCAGTACTTC
TRBD1,TRBV12-3/TRBV12-4,.,TRBJ2-2,CASRPQGAGELFF,TGTGCCAGCAGACCTCAGGGGGCCGGGGAGCTGTTTTTT
.,TRBV23-1,few,TRBJ1-3,CVLPRRGSGNTIYF,TGCGTCCTCCCCCGCAGGGGCTCTGGAAACACCATATATTTT
TRBD2,TRBV9,once,TRBJ2-1,CASSVELAGPLGAEQFF,TGTGCCAGCAGCGTAGAGCTAGCGGGACCTCTGGGGGCTGAGCAGTTCTTC
TRBD1,TRBV5-4,.,TRBJ1-4,CASSLLGQGDVKLFF,TGTGCCAGCAGCTTGTTGGGACAGGGAGATGTAAAACTGTTTTTT
.,TRBV12-3/TRBV12-4,.,TRBJ1-1,CASSFGETEAFF,TGTGCCAGCAGTTTTGGAGAGACTGAAGCTTTCTTT
.,TRBV4-1,.,TRBJ1-1,CASRHPTENTEAFF,TGCGCCAGCAGGCATCCTACAGAGAACACTGAAGCTTTCTTT
.,TRBV4-1,.,TRBJ2-1,CASSQDFQGTEQFF,TGCGCCAGCAGCCAAGATTTCCAGGGTACTGAGCAGTTCTTC
TRBD2,TRBV6-6,.,TRBJ2-5,CASSSGLAEETQYF,TGTGCCAGCAGTTCCGGACTAGCGGAAGAGACCCAGTACTTC
.,TRBV21-1,once,TRBJ2-3,CASSTQLAGPDTDTQYF,TGTGCCAGCAGCACCCAACTAGCGGGACCCGACACAGATACGCAGTATTTT
.,TRBV28,.,TRBJ1-1,CALVGRANTEAFF,TGTGCCTTAGTTGGCAGGGCGAACACTGAAGCTTTCTTT
.,TRBV27,.,TRBJ2-7,CASSPQTLRTYEQYF,TGTGCCAGCAGTCCGCAGACTCTCCGGACCTACGAGCAGTACTTC
TRBD1,TRBV30,.,TRBJ2-1,CAWGATGAISYNEQFF,TGTGCCTGGGGTGCTACAGGGGCGATATCCTACAATGAGCAGTTCTTC
.,TRBV11-2,.,TRBJ2-7,CASSPSPRGRRYEQYF,TGTGCCAGCAGCCCCAGTCCCCGAGGGAGGAGATACGAGCAGTACTTC
.,TRBV19,.,TRBJ1-5,CASSETGTTNQPQHF,TGTGCCAGTAGTGAAACCGGGACAACGAATCAGCCCCAGCATTTT
TRBD2,TRBV5-1,.,TRBJ2-3,CASIRLIREGPRYF,TGCGCCAGCATCAGACTGATCCGGGAGGGCCCGAGATATTTT
.,TRBV5-5,.,TRBJ1-4,CASSSARDKANEKLFF,TGTGCCAGCAGCTCCGCCCGGGACAAAGCTAATGAAAAACTGTTTTTT
.,TRBV5-6,.,TRBJ1-6,CASSYGSGLNSPLHF,TGTGCCAGCAGCTATGGTAGCGGGCTTAATTCACCCCTCCACTTT
TRBD1,TRBV27,.,TRBJ1-1,CASSSGTGVGTEAFF,TGTGCCAGCAGTTCCGGGACAGGGGTGGGGACTGAAGCTTTCTTT
.,TRBV5-6,.,TRBJ2-2,CASSLETRSGELFF,TGTGCCAGCAGCTTGGAGACGAGGTCCGGGGAGCTGTTTTTT
TRBD1,TRBV18,.,TRBJ2-5,CASSLYDRGETQYF,TGTGCCAGCTCACTCTACGACAGGGGAGAGACCCAGTACTTC